A selection of T cell receptor beta chains follows, all from one sample in a study of T-cell reconstitution after alpha-beta-depleted transplantation in children. MiXCR, run by TCRdb on the PCR reads, gives a single entry per CDR3 protein. The table includes 95,000 to 150,000 distinct CDR3 sequences, roughly 24% detected once. The sample consisted of PBMCs, mostly from graft donor cells, taken 180 days after TCRalphabeta/CD19-depleted stem cell transplant. All receptors come from a male patient between 2 and 9 years old who had a stem cell transplant for chronic granulomatous disease, so the T cells may come from the graft donor. The conserved cysteine and the conserved F or W are not part of the CDR3 here.

v_call: TRBV28; j_call: TRBJ1-2; cdr3_aa: ASIPHPQGGYT
v_call: TRBV30; j_call: TRBJ2-1; cdr3_aa: AWDLEQGASGEQF
v_call: TRBV27; j_call: TRBJ2-1; cdr3_aa: ASSLQTSSYNEQF
v_call: TRBV12-3/TRBV12-4; j_call: TRBJ2-1; cdr3_aa: ASSAISSKWF
v_call: TRBV12-5; j_call: TRBJ2-1; cdr3_aa: ASGLSEQF
v_call: TRBV11-1; j_call: TRBJ2-7; cdr3_aa: ASSSVGGELAKIAYEQY
v_call: TRBV15; j_call: TRBJ2-1; cdr3_aa: ATSRGGSLDNEQF
v_call: TRBV27; j_call: TRBJ2-5; cdr3_aa: ASSPLAGAYQETQY
v_call: TRBV29-1; j_call: TRBJ2-1; cdr3_aa: SVDPREKFGYSNEQF
v_call: TRBV7-9; j_call: TRBJ2-7; cdr3_aa: ASSFLTNRGQY
v_call: TRBV5-1; j_call: TRBJ2-1; cdr3_aa: ASSTNDYNEQF
v_call: TRBV30; j_call: TRBJ1-2; cdr3_aa: ASSDRSNYGYT
v_call: TRBV12-3/TRBV12-4; j_call: TRBJ2-3; cdr3_aa: ASIFSGTGVADTQY
v_call: TRBV20-1; j_call: TRBJ2-3; cdr3_aa: SAATGRRTDTQY
v_call: TRBV13; j_call: TRBJ1-1; cdr3_aa: ASSRRRLFRGQQDSLLNTEAF
v_call: TRBV7-9; j_call: TRBJ1-1; cdr3_aa: ASSLGQGRRTEAF
v_call: TRBV5-1; j_call: TRBJ2-3; cdr3_aa: ASSPTGTSTDTQY
v_call: TRBV18; j_call: TRBJ1-1; cdr3_aa: ASSSFQGSNTEAF
v_call: TRBV13; j_call: TRBJ2-1; cdr3_aa: ASSTVRTYNEQF
v_call: TRBV10-3; j_call: TRBJ2-7; cdr3_aa: AISEEAVQY
v_call: TRBV15; j_call: TRBJ2-3; cdr3_aa: ATRRRLDTQY
v_call: TRBV20-1; j_call: TRBJ2-7; cdr3_aa: SARGASEQY
v_call: TRBV20-1; j_call: TRBJ2-3; cdr3_aa: SVTSFAGDGADTQY
v_call: TRBV5-1; j_call: TRBJ2-1; cdr3_aa: ASSNYLEDNEQF
v_call: TRBV12-3/TRBV12-4; j_call: TRBJ1-2; cdr3_aa: ASSLQGAYGYT
v_call: TRBV29-1; j_call: TRBJ2-5; cdr3_aa: SVGTNIQETQY
v_call: TRBV29-1; j_call: TRBJ2-7; cdr3_aa: SVEASGTYEQY
v_call: TRBV29-1; j_call: TRBJ2-5; cdr3_aa: SVAVQYQETQY
v_call: TRBV29-1; j_call: TRBJ2-7; cdr3_aa: SVGTGLSTEQY
v_call: TRBV12-3/TRBV12-4; j_call: TRBJ2-3; cdr3_aa: ASSRAGGPPDTQY
v_call: TRBV28; j_call: TRBJ2-3; cdr3_aa: ASRILGQGDSPTSDTQY
v_call: TRBV15; j_call: TRBJ2-2; cdr3_aa: ATSSRLGQTNTGELF